These 10 T cell receptor beta chains were sequenced from one sample in a study of beta chain features in type 1 diabetes. Study-level findings and limits: Type 1 diabetes patients had TCRB CDR3s that were shorter (moderately but significantly so) in all four CD4+ subsets.

Their antigens remain unidentified. Since all of the isolated RNA was reverse transcribed, expressed TCRB transcripts were what got sequenced. This table comes from immunoSEQ multiplex PCR, and its TCRdb copy is limited to in-frame clones, with some not included. The sample shows under 150,000 clones, approximately 9% of them seen only once. The sequenced material came from central memory CD4+ T cells from blood. The origin of the receptors is a man aged 25 to 40 with type 1 diabetes.

This clone was found a few times. The V call is TRBV2, the J call TRBJ1-2; D not certain. Trimming took off 8 bases at V and 7 bases at J, with 11 bases between the two ends. This CDR3 spans 11 amino acids. From germline, CDR1 is SNHLY and CDR2 FYNNEI. CDR3 DNA: TGTGCCAGCTCCTACGGGGTTGGCTACACCTTC. Residues: CASSYGVGYTF. Complete variable domain (other parts from reference TRBV2 and TRBJ1-2): EPEVTQTPSHQVTQMGQEVILRCVPISNHLYFYWYRQILGQKVEFLVSFYNNEISEKSEIFDDQFSVERPDGSNFTLKIRSTKLEDSAMYFCASSYGVGYTFGSGTRLTVV.

To note about this clone: One end of the junction fails to match germline, which may point to a read error. The rearrangement links TRBV7-2 to TRBJ1-2; 7 nucleotides match TRBD1. This CDR3 spans 12 amino acids. CDR1 is SGHTA and CDR2 is FQGNSA in the germline V gene. The CDR3 DNA is TGTGCCAGCAGTTTAGGACAGGTTGGCTACACCTTC. Amino acids: CASSLGQVGYTF. The full variable domain, its missing parts supplied by reference TRBV7-2 and TRBJ1-2, is GAGVSQSPSNKVTEKGKDVELRCDPISGHTALYWYRQSLGQGLEFLIYFQGNSAPDKSGLPSDRFSAERTGGSVSTLTIQRTQQEDSAVYLCASSLGQVGYTFGSGTRLTVV.

The V call is TRBV23-1, the J call TRBJ2-7; D is undetermined. TRBV23-1 falls under the ORF class, with uncertain function. V lost 0 bases, J lost 3 bases, and 12 bases lay in between. The CDR3 is 15 amino acids. CDR3 bases: TGCGCCAGCAGTCAATCGGGCCCCCCGCACTACGAGCAGTACTTC. This translates into CASSQSGPPHYEQYF.

The chain couples TRBV6-5 to TRBJ2-2, with D maybe TRBD1 (6 bases). Germline V gene sequence: CDR1 MNHEY, CDR2 SVGAGI. V was shortened by 0 bases and J by 7 bases, with 12 bases between the two germline ends. The CDR3 sequence is 15 residues long. CDR3 region: CASSYSTSGDGELFF. The CDR3 DNA reads as TGTGCCAGCAGTTACTCGACGTCAGGGGACGGGGAGCTGTTTTTT.

This clone was counted a few times. This chain links TRBV10-3 with TRBJ2-2; D gene ambiguous. Trimming shortened V by 8 bases and J by 7 bases, and 11 bases separated the two germline ends. The CDR3 spans 12 residues. Germline lookup yields CDR1 ENHRY and CDR2 SYGVKD. The CDR3 sequence is CAIPSFGGELFF. The CDR3 bases are TGTGCCATCCCCTCCTTCGGCGGGGAGCTGTTTTTT.

This clone was counted a few times. The V call is TRBV6-5, the J call TRBJ2-7; possibly TRBD1 for D (7 bases). CDR3 length equals 14 residues. V lost 4 bases and J 4 bases, leaving 14 bases between the germline ends. CDR1 is MNHEY, CDR2 SVGAGI, per germline. CDR3 in DNA: TGTGCCAGCAGTTCTCACCAGGGGGGATACGAGCAGTACTTC. It yields the protein CASSSHQGGYEQYF.

This clone was seen only a few times. The chain uses TRBV7-2 and TRBJ1-2, with 7 bases matching TRBD1. V shed 5 bases, J shed 5 bases, and the junction held 5 bases outside the gene matches. Germline assignment: CDR1 SGHTA and CDR2 FQGNSA. The CDR3 sequence is 13 residues long. The CDR3 reads CASSRDRDYGYTF. The DNA for the CDR3 is TGTGCCAGCAGCCGGGACAGAGATTATGGCTACACCTTC.

This clone has only a few counts. V and J are TRBV4-1 and TRBJ2-2; TRBD2 matches at 8 bases. This CDR3 contains 17 residues. V lost 3 bases to trimming and J lost 5 bases; unmatched junction nucleotides: 11. The germline gives CDR1 MGHRA, CDR2 YSYEKL. Here the CDR3 reads CASSQGGVAGWTGELFF. CDR3 in DNA: TGCGCCAGCAGCCAGGGGGGGGTAGCGGGGTGGACCGGGGAGCTGTTTTTT.

In its sample, this clone was seen a few times. V gene TRBV28 combines with J gene TRBJ1-4; maybe TRBD1 (5 bases). This CDR3 spans 14 amino acids. Trimming removed 6 bases at V and 10 bases at J, with 18 bases between. In germline, CDR1 is MDHEN, CDR2 SYDVKM. In nucleotides, the CDR3 is TGTGCCAGCAGGGATGGGCAGGGAAGTGTAAAACTGTTTTTT. Translating gives CASRDGQGSVKLFF.

The chain carries TRBV27 and TRBJ1-2; D is ambiguous. The germline V gene has CDR1 MNHEY and CDR2 SMNVEV (reference sequence). Trimming left V 2 bases short and J 7 bases short, with 14 bases between. The CDR3 spans 14 residues. As DNA, the CDR3 is TGTGCCAGCAGTTTAACGGGATTGGAGGGTGGCTACACCTTC. Amino acids: CASSLTGLEGGYTF.